These 18 T cell receptor delta chains were all obtained from the same sample, sequenced in a study of gamma-delta T cells after stem cell transplantation. TCRdb re-processed the RT-PCR reads using CATT. Here the sample spans about 11,000 delta-chain clones, approximately 40% being singletons. Sample: gamma-delta T cells. All receptors derive from a human donor. It is not recorded whose cells these are; they may come from a transplant donor.

Only a few counts were recorded for this clone. The chain uses TRDV1 and TRDJ2, with TRDD3 as a possible D gene (5 bases). CDR1 TSWWSYY and CDR2 QGS come from the germline V gene. Trimming removed 6 bases at V and 3 bases at J, with 11 bases between. The CDR3 contains 14 residues. CDR3 in DNA: TGTGCTCTTGGACTTTCTGGGCTGACAGCACAACTCTTCTTT. Residues: CALGLSGLTAQLFF.

This chain uses TRDV2 with TRDJ1; 12 bases are shared with TRDD3. The CDR3 is made up of 19 amino acids. Trimming at V came to 1 base and at J to 0 bases, leaving 11 bases not matched to a gene. CDR1 is GEAIGNYY and CDR2 is EKD in the germline V gene. This chain's CDR3 is CACDTDGWGIRLDTDKLIF. The CDR3 DNA sequence: TGTGCCTGTGACACGGATGGCTGGGGGATACGTCTGGACACCGATAAACTCATCTTT.

The chain joins TRDV2 to TRDJ1; 9 bases are shared with TRDD3. V gave up 0 bases and J gave up 3 bases; unmatched junction bases: 16. This CDR3 spans 19 amino acids. The V gene's germline CDR1 is GEAIGNYY and CDR2 EKD. Here the CDR3 reads CACDTKTVRGDTGADKLIF. CDR3 nucleotide sequence: TGTGCCTGTGACACCAAGACGGTACGGGGGGATACTGGAGCCGATAAACTCATCTTT.

With respect to this clone: It may be a read error: a sequence one base away is much more abundant. J is TRDJ1 and V is TRDV3; 8 nucleotides match TRDD3. V gave up 4 bases and J gave up 1 base; unmatched junction bases: 11. Germline CDR1 is TVYSNPD and CDR2 is GDNSRS (reference sequence). The length of the CDR3 is 15 residues. For the CDR3, the DNA is TGTGCCTCCATACCGGGGGATAAGCTCACCGATAAACTCATCTTT. Protein: CASIPGDKLTDKLIF.

This clone came up a few times. This sequence joins TRDV1 and TRDJ1; 7 bases align to TRDD3. This CDR3 region has 19 residues. Germline V gives CDR1 TSWWSYY, CDR2 QGS. Losses at the gene ends were 1 base for V and 2 bases for J; bases not matched to a gene: 16. The CDR3 loop is CALGERLGTGVGFTDKLIF. CDR3 bases: TGTGCTCTTGGGGAACGCCTTGGTACTGGGGTTGGCTTTACCGATAAACTCATCTTT.

Of note for this clone: The germline gene is not matched at one end of the junction; a read error may be the cause. The J gene is TRDJ1, the V gene TRDV3; weak D call: TRDD3 (5 bases). The V gene's germline CDR1 is TVYSNPD and CDR2 GDNSRS (reference sequence). The CDR3 extends over 13 amino acids. Here the CDR3 DNA reads TGTGCCTTTCCTAACCTCTGTGGCGATACACTCATCTTT. It translates to CAFPNLCGDTLIF.

To note about this clone: A read error may be the cause here, since a much bigger clone is one base away. The J gene is TRDJ1, the V gene TRDV2; TRDD3 matches at 7 bases. After removal of 1 base from V and 4 bases from J, the junction contained 5 bases not matched to a gene. Germline loops: CDR1 GEAIGNYY, CDR2 EKD. This CDR3 region has 14 residues. In DNA, the CDR3 is TGTGCCTGTGACACGCTTGGGGGAGACGATAAACTCATCTTT. Its protein is CACDTLGGDDKLIF.

This chain connects TRDV1 to TRDJ1; 7 bases map to TRDD3. V lost 5 bases and J lost 2; bases outside the gene matches: 11. Germline lookup yields CDR1 TSWWSYY and CDR2 QGS. This CDR3 spans 16 amino acids. The CDR3 loop reads CALGRRDTEGTDKLIF. In DNA form, the CDR3 reads TGTGCTCTTGGGCGTCGGGATACTGAGGGGACCGATAAACTCATCTTT.

This clone showed up just a few times. The rearrangement links TRDV3 to TRDJ1; no clear D. This CDR3 is built from 15 residues. CDR1 TVYSNPD and CDR2 GDNSRS come from the germline V gene (reference sequence). Trimming removed 2 bases at V and 4 bases at J, with 20 bases between. CDR3 bases: TGTGCCTTTGTCCCTGGAGGATGCGAGAGCGATAAACTCATCTTT. Its protein product is CAFVPGGCESDKLIF.

Concerning this clone: One junction end does not reproduce the germline sequence, and a read error may be involved. The rearrangement joins TRDV2 to TRDJ1; 7 nucleotides match TRDD3. The CDR3 consists of 20 residues. Looked up from germline, CDR1 is GEAIGNYY and CDR2 is EKD. As DNA, the CDR3 is TGTGCCCGTGACACCGGGTCCAAGGTCCCTGGGGGCCCGTACACCGATAAACTCATCTTT. Its protein product is CARDTGSKVPGGPYTDKLIF.

Notes on this clone: Distinct nucleotide sequences in the sample also encode this CDR3. This chain joins TRDV3 and TRDJ1; TRDD3 matches 10 bases. Trimming cost V 4 bases and J 5 bases; bases outside gene matches: 19. Germline V gene lookup returns CDR1 TVYSNPD and CDR2 GDNSRS (reference sequence). The CDR3 extends over 17 amino acids. The CDR3 nucleotides read TGTGCCTCCGCCCCCGATTCAGGCTGGGGGATAGGTGATAAACTCATCTTT. Its protein is CASAPDSGWGIGDKLIF.

Details on this clone: Possible read error: a much larger clone is one base away. Other nucleotide sequences from this sample produce the same CDR3. The chain combines TRDV2 with TRDJ1; 8 bases map to TRDD3. The germline gives CDR1 GEAIGNYY, CDR2 EKD. There are 24 residues in the CDR3. Losses at the gene ends were 0 bases for V and 0 bases for J; bases not matched to a gene: 29. CDR3 protein: CACDTDRRPSQLGSGYEYTDKLIF. Here the CDR3 DNA reads TGTGCCTGTGACACCGACAGGCGACCTAGCCAATTGGGGTCGGGATACGAGTACACCGATAAACTCATCTTT.

The chain uses TRAV29/DV5 and TRDJ1; possibly TRDD3 for D (5 bases). The CDR3 spans 15 residues. Trimming removed 1 base at V and 0 bases at J, with 13 bases between. Looked up from germline, CDR1 is NSMFDY and CDR2 is ISSIKDK. The CDR3 DNA reads TGTGCAGCAAGCAATGGGGACCTGTACACCGATAAACTCATCTTT. Translation: CAASNGDLYTDKLIF.

Comment on this clone: This clone may be a read error of a much larger clone one base away. The chain has TRDV2 and TRDJ1; possibly TRDD3 for D (5 bases). This CDR3 is 11 amino acids long. V gave up 6 bases and J gave up 6 bases, with 10 bases separating them. The germline V gene encodes CDR1 GEAIGNYY and CDR2 EKD. The chain's CDR3 is CACTVGYKLIF. In DNA form, the CDR3 reads TGTGCCTGTACTGTGGGATATAAACTCATCTTT.

The J gene is TRDJ1, the V gene TRDV1, with 9 bases lining up with TRDD3. V shed 9 bases, J shed 0 bases, and the junction held 14 bases outside the gene matches. Per the germline V gene, CDR1 is TSWWSYY and CDR2 is QGS. CDR3 length equals 17 residues. The CDR3 region has the DNA TGTGCTCTAGCTGGGTACTGGGGGACTCCCCACACCGATAAACTCATCTTT. Its protein product is CALAGYWGTPHTDKLIF.

Points on this clone: This sample includes further DNA sequences coding for the same CDR3. The chain uses TRAV29/DV5 and TRDJ1, with D hard to call. The germline V gene has CDR1 NSMFDY and CDR2 ISSIKDK. The CDR3 has 14 residues. Trimming stripped 0 bases from V and 0 bases from J, with 9 bases between. CDR3 loop: CAASARPYTDKLIF. CDR3 in DNA: TGTGCAGCAAGCGCTCGGCCGTACACCGATAAACTCATCTTT.

This clone has only a few counts. J is TRDJ3 and V is TRDV3; D is ambiguous. From germline, CDR1 is TVYSNPD and CDR2 GDNSRS (reference sequence). This CDR3 spans 17 amino acids. V lost 2 bases and J lost 3, with 17 bases in between. The CDR3 DNA reads TGTGCCTTTTCATGGCTGCCGCCCATCTGGGACACCCGACAGATGTTTTTC. Amino acid sequence: CAFSWLPPIWDTRQMFF.

This rearrangement joins TRDV3 to TRDJ1; 8 bases fit TRDD3. CDR3 size: 19 residues. V shed 2 bases and J 7 bases; nucleotides not matched to a gene: 27. Germline V gives CDR1 TVYSNPD, CDR2 GDNSRS (reference sequence). The CDR3 DNA reads as TGTGCCTTTCAAAGGGGAACTCCCCAGACTGGGGGGTCCACGGGTAAACTCATCTTT. Amino acid sequence: CAFQRGTPQTGGSTGKLIF.